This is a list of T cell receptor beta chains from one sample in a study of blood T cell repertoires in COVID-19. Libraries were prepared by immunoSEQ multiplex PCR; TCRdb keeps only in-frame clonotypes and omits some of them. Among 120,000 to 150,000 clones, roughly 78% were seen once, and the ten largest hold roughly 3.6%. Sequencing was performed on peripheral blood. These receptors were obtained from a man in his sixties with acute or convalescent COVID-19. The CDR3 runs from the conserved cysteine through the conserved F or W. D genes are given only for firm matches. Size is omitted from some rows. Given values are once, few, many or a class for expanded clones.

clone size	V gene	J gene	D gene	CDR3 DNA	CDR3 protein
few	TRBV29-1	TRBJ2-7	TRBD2	TGCAGCGTTCGGACTAGCGGGTACGAGCAGTACTTC	CSVRTSGYEQYF
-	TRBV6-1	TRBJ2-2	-	TGTGCCAGCAGTGAGTCAGTTACCGGGGAGCTGTTTTTT	CASSESVTGELFF
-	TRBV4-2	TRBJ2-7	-	TGTGCCAGCAGCCAACGGTTCCAGAGACTAGGGTCTTACGAGCAGTACTTC	CASSQRFQRLGSYEQYF
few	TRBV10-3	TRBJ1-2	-	TGTGCCATCGGGGGGGTGGAGAACTATGGCTACACCTTC	CAIGGVENYGYTF
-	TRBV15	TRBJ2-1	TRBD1	TGTGCCACCAGCAGAGATATGGGGACAGGCCCCGGTGAGCAGTTCTTC	CATSRDMGTGPGEQFF
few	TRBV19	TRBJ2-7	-	TGTGCCAGTAGTCCCACCGGGACCTACGAGCAGTACTTC	CASSPTGTYEQYF
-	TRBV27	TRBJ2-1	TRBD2	TGTGCCAGCAGTTTCCCCGGACTAGCGGGTTACAATGAGCAGTTCTTC	CASSFPGLAGYNEQFF
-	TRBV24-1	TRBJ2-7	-	TGTGCCACCAGTGATTATAAAACTGTCCTGGTTGAGGTTCAGTACTTC	CATSDYKTVLVEVQYF
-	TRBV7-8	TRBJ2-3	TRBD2	TGTGCCAGCAGCTTAATAGCGGGAGATGGAGATACGCAGTATTTT	CASSLIAGDGDTQYF
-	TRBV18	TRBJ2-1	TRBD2	TGTGCCAGCTCACCACCTGGCGCCTCGGGAGGGCCAAACAATGAGCAGTTCTTC	CASSPPGASGGPNNEQFF
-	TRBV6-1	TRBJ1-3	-	TGTGCCAGCAGTGAATCCCAGGCCCGGCGGGACACCATATATTTT	CASSESQARRDTIYF
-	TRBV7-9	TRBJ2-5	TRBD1	TGTGCCAGCAGCCGGGGACAGGGGGCTCAAGAGACCCAGTACTTC	CASSRGQGAQETQYF
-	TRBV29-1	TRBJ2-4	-	TGCAGCGCTCAAGGGGCGCTAGACATTCAGTACTTC	CSAQGALDIQYF